Below are 9 T cell receptor beta chains sequenced from a single sample in a study of beta chain features in type 1 diabetes. Overall study findings and caveats: All four CD4+ subsets of Type 1 diabetes patients contained TCRB CDR3s that were moderately but significantly shorter.

cDNA synthesis used the whole RNA isolate, giving expressed TCRB sequences. Sequencing used immunoSEQ multiplex PCR; TCRdb keeps in-frame clones, though not all of them. The sample contains about 180,000 clones, approximately 8.1% of which appear only once. These TCRs' antigens remain unknown. Sequences were obtained from central memory CD4+ T cells from blood. These receptors were obtained from a woman in her thirties or forties with type 1 diabetes.

This clone showed up just a few times. V usage is TRBV28 and J usage is TRBJ2-1; perhaps TRBD1 as D (6 bases). The CDR3 length is 12 residues. Germline assignment: CDR1 MDHEN and CDR2 SYDVKM. Trimming took 7 bases from V and 5 from J, leaving 9 bases between them. The CDR3 is CASTYRDNEQFF. The DNA of the CDR3 is TGTGCCAGCACGTACAGGGACAATGAGCAGTTCTTC.

This clone was detected many times. This chain joins TRBV18 and TRBJ1-1, with TRBD1 matching over 10 bases. Germline V lookup: CDR1 KGHSH, CDR2 LQKENI. Trimming removed 1 base from V and 3 bases from J; junction bases left unmatched: 2. The CDR3 runs 15 residues. The CDR3: CASSPLGTGDTEAFF. CDR3 nucleotide sequence: TGTGCCAGCTCACCACTAGGGACAGGGGACACTGAAGCTTTCTTT. Using reference TRBV18 and TRBJ1-1 for the parts outside the CDR3, the full variable domain is NAGVMQNPRHLVRRRGQEARLRCSPMKGHSHVYWYRQLPEEGLKFMVYLQKENIIDESGMPKERFSAEFPKEGPSILRIQQVVRGDSAAYFCASSPLGTGDTEAFFGQGTRLTVV.

The genes are TRBV7-9 and TRBJ2-3, with D possibly TRBD2 on 6 matching bases. The CDR3 extends over 14 amino acids. The ends were cut back, 7 bases at V and 1 base at J, with 12 bases in the middle. The germline V gene encodes CDR1 SEHNR and CDR2 FQNEAQ (reference sequence). DNA of the CDR3: TGTGCCAGCACCCGGATAGCGGGCACAGATACGCAGTATTTT. This sequence encodes CASTRIAGTDTQYF.

This clone was detected only a few times. This sequence joins TRBV6-6 and TRBJ1-2; tentatively, D is TRBD1 (6 bases). There are 12 residues in the CDR3. CDR1 is MNHNY and CDR2 is SVGAGI in the germline V gene (reference sequence). Deletions cut 6 bases from V and 2 bases from J, with 7 bases between. Here the CDR3 DNA reads TGTGCCAGCAGAACAGGGAACTATGGCTACACCTTC. Its translation: CASRTGNYGYTF.

The CDR3 DNA reads TGTGCCAGCAAAGAAACACAGGGGCCACAAGAGACCCAGTACTTC. Protein: CASKETQGPQETQYF. The chain is built from TRBV28 and TRBJ2-5; the match to TRBD1 covers 7 bases. The junction had 10 bases not matched to a gene; V was cut back by 7 bases and J by 2 bases. From germline, CDR1 is MDHEN and CDR2 SYDVKM. The CDR3 sequence is 15 residues long.

The chain uses TRBV6-6 and TRBJ1-1, with D uncertain. Between the trimmed V and J ends, which lost 6 bases and 8 bases, there was a span of 13 bases. The germline CDR1 and CDR2 sequences are MNHNY and SVGAGI (reference sequence). This CDR3 spans 12 amino acids. Here the CDR3 DNA reads TGTGCCAGCAGGAAGCAGGAAAACGAAGCTTTCTTT. Its translation is CASRKQENEAFF.

The V and J genes are TRBV9 and TRBJ2-7; TRBD1 aligns across 9 bases. The CDR3 has 15 residues. Trimming cost V 4 bases and J 4 bases; bases outside gene matches: 9. Germline CDR1 and CDR2: SGDLS and YYNGEE. The DNA of the CDR3 is TGTGCCAGCAGCCCCCTCGGACAGGGGTCGTACGAGCAGTACTTC. This translates into CASSPLGQGSYEQYF. Combining the CDR3 with reference TRBV9 and TRBJ2-7 gives the whole variable domain DSGVTQTPKHLITATGQRVTLRCSPRSGDLSVYWYQQSLDQGLQFLIQYYNGEERAKGNILERFSAQQFPDLHSELNLSSLELGDSALYFCASSPLGQGSYEQYFGPGTRLTVT.

The chain has TRBV7-8 and TRBJ2-7; D is possibly TRBD1 (5 bases). This CDR3 has 14 residues. Trimming pared 5 bases from V and 5 bases from J, leaving 16 bases between. Germline loops: CDR1 SGHVS, CDR2 FQNEAQ. CDR3 DNA: TGTGCCAGCAGCGCCCGACAGCGACTGGACGAGCAGTACTTC. Translating gives CASSARQRLDEQYF.

This clone was detected ten times or more. The chain uses TRBV29-1 and TRBJ1-5; D is uncertain. This CDR3 is built from 15 residues. Germline lookup yields CDR1 SQVTM and CDR2 ANQGSEA. V shed 4 bases and J shed 4 bases, with 17 bases lying between them. For the CDR3, the DNA is TGCAGCGTTGGGACTGATCGGTCTACAAATCAGCCCCAGCATTTT. Its protein is CSVGTDRSTNQPQHF.